The 26 T cell receptor beta chains reported below all come from one sample, sequenced in a study of T cell changes during pregnancy in multiple sclerosis. Method: immunoSEQ multiplex PCR; TCRdb's copy keeps in-frame clones and lacks some. In the table there are roughly 28,000 clones, roughly nine tenths of which are singletons. The material sequenced was CD8+ T cells from peripheral blood mononuclear cells, taken before pregnancy. The receptors originated from a female donor with multiple sclerosis, enrolled in a pregnancy study.

This chain joins TRBV7-3 and TRBJ2-1; D perhaps matches TRBD1 (6 bases). Germline V gene data show CDR1 as SGHTA and CDR2 as FQGTGA. The CDR3 is 15 amino acids. V was shortened by 5 bases and J by 0 bases, with 11 bases between the two germline ends. The DNA of the CDR3 is TGTGCCAGCAGCACTACAGGGAGCTCCTACAATGAGCAGTTCTTC. Residues: CASSTTGSSYNEQFF.

This clone appeared a few times. This chain connects TRBV6-4 to TRBJ2-1, with 9 bases aligning to TRBD1. Germline V gene lookup returns CDR1 MRHNA and CDR2 SNTAGT. The CDR3 spans 15 residues. The J segment lost 7 bases and the V segment lost 4 bases, leaving 8 bases of the junction unmatched. The CDR3 protein is CASSGTGQGINEQFF. The CDR3 DNA sequence: TGTGCCAGCAGTGGGACGGGACAGGGTATTAATGAGCAGTTCTTC.

The genes are TRBV27 and TRBJ2-1; 7 positions agree with TRBD1. CDR1 is MNHEY and CDR2 is SMNVEV in the germline V gene (reference sequence). The CDR3 runs to 14 residues. With 5 bases clipped from V and 2 bases from J, the junction kept 3 bases outside the gene matches. The CDR3 nucleotides read TGTGCCAGCAGTCTACAGGGGACCTACAATGAGCAGTTCTTC. Amino acid sequence: CASSLQGTYNEQFF.

This chain uses TRBV9 with TRBJ2-1, with a tentative D call TRBD2 (6 bases). This CDR3 region has 15 residues. Germline CDR1 and CDR2: SGDLS and YYNGEE. The V end lost 4 bases, the J end lost 7 bases, and 18 bases lay between the germline ends. The CDR3 DNA sequence: TGTGCCAGCAGCCCCTATGGGACCGCGGGGAATGAGCAGTTCTTC. Translation: CASSPYGTAGNEQFF.

The table lists this clone with a count of one. The J gene is TRBJ1-5, the V gene TRBV4-2; TRBD1 agrees at 7 bases. Germline V gene data show CDR1 as LGHNA and CDR2 as YNFKEQ. After removal of 1 base from V and 7 bases from J, the junction contained 7 bases not matched to a gene. The CDR3 runs to 15 residues. CDR3 residues: CASSQVEGAGQPQHF. CDR3 coding DNA: TGTGCCAGCAGCCAAGTGGAGGGGGCTGGACAGCCCCAGCATTTT.

The V gene is TRBV6-5, the J gene TRBJ1-2; 7 nucleotides match TRBD1. J was trimmed by 2 bases and V by 2 bases; bases with no gene match: 2. The CDR3 runs to 14 residues. The germline V gene has CDR1 MNHEY and CDR2 SVGAGI. CDR3 nucleotide sequence: TGTGCCAGCAGTTACGGGACAGAGAACTATGGCTACACCTTC. This codes for CASSYGTENYGYTF.

J is TRBJ1-1 and V is TRBV27; D is undetermined. The V gene lost 2 bases and the J gene lost 0 bases, with 4 bases spanning the gap. Germline loops: CDR1 MNHEY, CDR2 SMNVEV (reference sequence). CDR3 length equals 13 residues. The chain's CDR3 is CASSLIVNTEAFF. The CDR3 DNA follows: TGTGCCAGCAGTTTAATAGTGAACACTGAAGCTTTCTTT.

The chain recombines TRBV13 with TRBJ2-3, with TRBD2 identical over 7 bases. Germline V gene data show CDR1 as PRHDT and CDR2 as FYEKMQ (reference sequence). J lost 0 bases, V lost 5 bases, and 11 bases had no gene match. The CDR3 consists of 17 residues. Here the CDR3 reads CASSVRGGGGSTDTQYF. The CDR3 DNA follows: TGTGCCAGCAGCGTAAGGGGAGGCGGGGGAAGCACAGATACGCAGTATTTT.

V is TRBV7-6 and J is TRBJ2-3, with 9 positions matching TRBD1. Trimming removed 1 base from V and 5 bases from J; junction bases left unmatched: 4. In germline, CDR1 is SGHVS, CDR2 FNYEAQ. This CDR3 region has 15 residues. The CDR3: CASSLGTGVGDTQYF. The DNA for the CDR3 is TGTGCCAGCAGCTTAGGGACAGGGGTAGGAGATACGCAGTATTTT.

The table lists this clone with a count of one. The chain uses TRBV27 and TRBJ1-2; 9 positions match TRBD1. CDR1 is MNHEY and CDR2 is SMNVEV in the germline V gene (reference sequence). Trimming took 5 bases from V and 8 from J; bases not matched to a gene: 9. The CDR3 has 14 amino acids. The CDR3 sequence: CASSPTGGAGGYTF. Here the CDR3 DNA reads TGTGCCAGCAGTCCTACAGGGGGCGCGGGGGGCTACACCTTC.

The chain carries TRBV6-5 and TRBJ2-2, with TRBD1 matching 8 bases. The germline CDR1 and CDR2 sequences are MNHEY and SVGAGI. With 5 bases clipped from V and 1 base from J, the junction kept 3 bases outside the gene matches. The CDR3 contains 15 residues. CDR3 amino acids: CASSPGTGNTGELFF. CDR3 DNA: TGTGCCAGCAGTCCAGGGACAGGGAACACCGGGGAGCTGTTTTTT.

The chain carries TRBV27 and TRBJ1-3; the D is unclear. The CDR3 sequence is 16 residues long. V was shortened by 6 bases and J by 2 bases, with 17 bases between the two germline ends. CDR1 MNHEY and CDR2 SMNVEV come from the germline V gene (reference sequence). For the CDR3, the DNA is TGTGCCAGCAGCCCAAGGGCCCCGGGAGCTGGAAACACCATATATTTT. Translation: CASSPRAPGAGNTIYF.

V and J are TRBV27 and TRBJ1-2; 8 bases align to TRBD1. This CDR3 region has 17 residues. Germline-derived CDR1 and CDR2 are MNHEY and SMNVEV (reference sequence). The V segment lost 5 bases and the J segment 0 bases; nucleotides outside the gene matches: 11. CDR3 sequence (DNA): TGTGCCAGCAGTGCAAGACAGGGGCGCCAAGCTAACTATGGCTACACCTTC. Amino acids: CASSARQGRQANYGYTF.

Points on this clone: At the DNA level, this CDR3 is encoded by other sequences in the same sample as well. This chain links TRBV19 with TRBJ1-1; D is undetermined. Between the trimmed V and J ends, which lost 5 bases and 2 bases, there was a span of 9 bases. The length of the CDR3 is 13 residues. Germline V gives CDR1 LNHDA, CDR2 SQIVND (reference sequence). CDR3 bases: TGTGCCAGTAGTTTAGCGGTTAACACTGAAGCTTTCTTT. This sequence encodes CASSLAVNTEAFF.

The rearrangement links TRBV27 to TRBJ1-6; no firm D call. Germline-derived CDR1 and CDR2 are MNHEY and SMNVEV (reference sequence). This CDR3 comprises 12 residues. The ends were cut back, 6 bases at V and 10 bases at J, with 10 bases in the middle. CDR3 region: CASREGWSPLHF. In DNA, the CDR3 is TGTGCCAGCAGGGAGGGTTGGTCACCCCTCCACTTT.

This sequence joins TRBV9 and TRBJ1-2; perhaps TRBD1 as D (6 bases). V was shortened by 4 bases and J by 3 bases, with 22 bases between the two germline ends. The CDR3 sequence is 17 residues long. Germline CDR1 SGDLS, CDR2 YYNGEE. As DNA, the CDR3 is TGTGCCAGCAGCCCTCAGATGGGGAGGGGGTATGACTATGGCTACACCTTC. Protein sequence: CASSPQMGRGYDYGYTF.

This clone rates as medium-sized (0.01 to 0.1%). This rearrangement joins TRBV6-4 to TRBJ1-2; 10 nucleotides agree with TRBD1. The CDR3 is 14 amino acids. V was clipped by 6 bases and J by 8 bases; unmatched bases: 9. CDR1 and CDR2 from the germline V gene are MRHNA and SNTAGT. The CDR3 nucleotides are TGTGCCAGCAGCCAGACAGGGGGCGCGGAGGGCTACACCTTC. The encoded protein is CASSQTGGAEGYTF.

The rearrangement uses TRBV19 and TRBJ2-5; 8 bases are shared with TRBD2. Per germline, CDR1 LNHDA and CDR2 SQIVND (reference sequence). The V segment lost 3 bases and the J segment 3 bases; nucleotides outside the gene matches: 9. This CDR3 comprises 16 residues. CDR3 residues: CASSIWGTRQKETQYF. For the CDR3, the DNA is TGTGCCAGTAGTATTTGGGGGACTAGACAAAAAGAGACCCAGTACTTC.

The V and J genes are TRBV7-9 and TRBJ2-5; 11 positions agree with TRBD1. In germline, CDR1 is SEHNR, CDR2 FQNEAQ (reference sequence). Losses at the gene ends were 5 bases for V and 10 bases for J; bases not matched to a gene: 24. The CDR3 extends over 19 amino acids. The CDR3 DNA is TGTGCCAGCAGCCTAAATACGGTCCGGGACAGGGGGTTAGAGGTGAACCAGTACTTC. This encodes CASSLNTVRDRGLEVNQYF.

The chain links TRBV7-3 to TRBJ2-1; 9 nucleotides align to TRBD1. V trimming: 3 bases; J trimming: 7 bases; junction bases outside the gene matches: 1. Germline V gene lookup returns CDR1 SGHTA and CDR2 FQGTGA. This CDR3 spans 13 amino acids. The CDR3 nucleotides are TGTGCCAGCAGCTTGACAGGGGGAAATGAGCAGTTCTTC. It translates to CASSLTGGNEQFF.

The chain joins TRBV27 to TRBJ1-1, with D possibly TRBD1 on 6 matching bases. CDR1 and CDR2 (germline): MNHEY, SMNVEV (reference sequence). The CDR3 length is 15 residues. The V end was cut by 5 bases, the J end by 2 bases, with 15 bases between. The CDR3 DNA reads as TGTGCCAGCAGTGCCGCCCTGGACAGTAACACTGAAGCTTTCTTT. It encodes CASSAALDSNTEAFF.

This chain uses TRBV9 with TRBJ2-3; 11 bases match TRBD1. This CDR3 has 16 amino acids. Per the germline V gene, CDR1 is SGDLS and CDR2 is YYNGEE. V lost 4 bases and J lost 4; bases outside the gene matches: 8. The CDR3 DNA reads as TGTGCCAGCAGCTCACCGGGACAGGGGGTTTCAGATACGCAGTATTTT. This codes for CASSSPGQGVSDTQYF.

The chain is built from TRBV21-1 and TRBJ1-2. TRBV21-1 is designated a pseudogene. This CDR3 has 14 residues. CDR3 sequence: CASRNFRGGKGYTF. The CDR3 nucleotides are TGTGCCAGCAGGAACTTTAGGGGGGGCAAGGGCTACACCTTC.

The chain joins TRBV11-2 to TRBJ2-1; 12 bases are shared with TRBD2. V gave up 6 bases and J gave up 0 bases; unmatched junction bases: 9. CDR1 and CDR2 (germline): SGHAT, FQNNGV. This CDR3 comprises 18 residues. CDR3 sequence: CASSYGLAGSDSYNEQFF. The DNA for the CDR3 is TGTGCCAGCAGTTACGGACTAGCGGGATCCGACTCCTACAATGAGCAGTTCTTC. Full variable domain (missing parts from reference TRBV11-2 and TRBJ2-1): EAGVAQSPRYKIIEKRQSVAFWCNPISGHATLYWYQQILGQGPKLLIQFQNNGVVDDSQLPKDRFSAERLKGVDSTLKIQPAKLEDSAVYLCASSYGLAGSDSYNEQFFGPGTRLTVL.

This clone is a singleton in its sample. The chain employs TRBV15 and TRBJ1-1, with 11 nucleotides matching TRBD1. V lost 3 bases and J lost 2; bases outside the gene matches: 2. The V gene's germline CDR1 is LNHNV and CDR2 YYDKDF (reference sequence). The CDR3 consists of 15 residues. DNA for the CDR3: TGTGCCACCAGCAGGGGACAGGGGGTAAACACTGAAGCTTTCTTT. Translating it yields CATSRGQGVNTEAFF. Combining the CDR3 with reference TRBV15 and TRBJ1-1 gives the whole variable domain DAMVIQNPRYQVTQFGKPVTLSCSQTLNHNVMYWYQQKSSQAPKLLFHYYDKDFNNEADTPDNFQSRRPNTSFCFLDIRSPGLGDTAMYLCATSRGQGVNTEAFFGQGTRLTVV.

In regard to this clone: At one end the junction does not follow the germline gene, possibly because of a read error. Other nucleotide sequences in the sample specify the same CDR3. The chain recombines TRBV7-3 with TRBJ2-7; a possible D gene is TRBD2 (7 bases). Looked up from germline, CDR1 is SGHTA and CDR2 is FQGTGA. The CDR3 runs 17 residues. CDR3 loop: CASSRVGGGRSSYEQYF. Here the CDR3 DNA reads TGTGCCAGCAGCCGCGTAGGGGGGGGACGGAGCTCCTACGAACAGTACTTC.